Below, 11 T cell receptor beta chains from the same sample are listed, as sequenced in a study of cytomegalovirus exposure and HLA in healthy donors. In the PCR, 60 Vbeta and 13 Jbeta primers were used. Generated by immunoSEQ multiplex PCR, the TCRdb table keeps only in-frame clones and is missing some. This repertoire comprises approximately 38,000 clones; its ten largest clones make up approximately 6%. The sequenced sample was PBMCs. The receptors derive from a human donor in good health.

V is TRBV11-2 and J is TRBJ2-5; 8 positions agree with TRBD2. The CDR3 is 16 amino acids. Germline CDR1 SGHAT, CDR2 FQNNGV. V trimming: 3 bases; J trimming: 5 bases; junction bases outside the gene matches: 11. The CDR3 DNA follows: TGTGCCAGCAGCTTCCCGCGGGGGGCCGGGGTGGAGACCCAGTACTTC. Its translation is CASSFPRGAGVETQYF.

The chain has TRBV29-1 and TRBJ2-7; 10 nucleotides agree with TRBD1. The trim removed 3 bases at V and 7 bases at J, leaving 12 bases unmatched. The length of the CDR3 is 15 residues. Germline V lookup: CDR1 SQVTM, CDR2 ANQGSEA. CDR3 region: CSVDLGQGVAGEQYF. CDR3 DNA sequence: TGCAGCGTTGATCTAGGACAGGGGGTTGCGGGGGAGCAGTACTTC.

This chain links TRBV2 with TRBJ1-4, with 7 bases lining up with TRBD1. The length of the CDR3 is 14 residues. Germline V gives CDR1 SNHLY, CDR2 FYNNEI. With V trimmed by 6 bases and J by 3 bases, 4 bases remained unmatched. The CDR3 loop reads CASRPGQSNEKLFF. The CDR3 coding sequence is TGTGCCAGCAGACCGGGACAGTCTAATGAAAAACTGTTTTTT.

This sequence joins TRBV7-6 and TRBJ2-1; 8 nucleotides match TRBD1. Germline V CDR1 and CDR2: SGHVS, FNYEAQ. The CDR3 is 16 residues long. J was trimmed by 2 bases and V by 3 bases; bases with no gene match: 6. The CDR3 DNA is TGTGCCAGCAGCTTTACCACAGGGGGAACCTACAATGAGCAGTTCTTC. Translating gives CASSFTTGGTYNEQFF.

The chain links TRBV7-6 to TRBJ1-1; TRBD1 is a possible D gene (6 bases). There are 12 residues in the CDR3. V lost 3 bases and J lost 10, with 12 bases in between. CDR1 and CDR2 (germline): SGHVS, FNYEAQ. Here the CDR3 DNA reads TGTGCCAGCAGCTTGGGGAGGGGGTCAGCTTTCTTT. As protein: CASSLGRGSAFF.

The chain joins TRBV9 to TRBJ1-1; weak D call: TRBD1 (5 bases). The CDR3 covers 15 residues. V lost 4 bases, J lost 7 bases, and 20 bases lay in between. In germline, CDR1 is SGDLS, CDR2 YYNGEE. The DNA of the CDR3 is TGTGCCAGCAGCCTTAGCCAGGGAATTAAGGGTGAAGCTTTCTTT. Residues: CASSLSQGIKGEAFF.

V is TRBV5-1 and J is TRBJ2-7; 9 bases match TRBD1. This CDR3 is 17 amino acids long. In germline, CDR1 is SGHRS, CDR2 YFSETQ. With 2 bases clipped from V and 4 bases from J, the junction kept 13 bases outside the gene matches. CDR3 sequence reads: CASSLNAVGTGKYEQYF. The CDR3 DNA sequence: TGCGCCAGCAGCTTAAACGCCGTGGGGACAGGGAAATACGAGCAGTACTTC.

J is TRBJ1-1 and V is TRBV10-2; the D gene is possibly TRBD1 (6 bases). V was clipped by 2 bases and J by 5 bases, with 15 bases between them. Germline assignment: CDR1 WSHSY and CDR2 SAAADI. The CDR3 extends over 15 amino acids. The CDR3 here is CASSESGGIGTEAFF. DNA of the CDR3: TGCGCCAGCAGTGAGAGCGGGGGCATAGGAACTGAAGCTTTCTTT.

CDR3 region: CASSRGQGLEQYF. The CDR3 DNA reads as TGCGCCAGCAGCCGAGGACAGGGGCTCGAGCAGTACTTC. V usage is TRBV5-1 and J usage is TRBJ2-7; 9 nucleotides align to TRBD1. Germline CDR1 is SGHRS and CDR2 is YFSETQ. CDR3 length equals 13 residues. The V segment lost 4 bases and the J segment 6 bases; nucleotides outside the gene matches: 5.

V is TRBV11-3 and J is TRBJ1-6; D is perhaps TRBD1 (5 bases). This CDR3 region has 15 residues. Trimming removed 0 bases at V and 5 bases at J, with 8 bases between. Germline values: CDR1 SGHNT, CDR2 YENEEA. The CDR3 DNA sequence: TGTGCCAGCAGCTTAGATAGCAGGGATAATTCACCCCTCCACTTT. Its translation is CASSLDSRDNSPLHF.

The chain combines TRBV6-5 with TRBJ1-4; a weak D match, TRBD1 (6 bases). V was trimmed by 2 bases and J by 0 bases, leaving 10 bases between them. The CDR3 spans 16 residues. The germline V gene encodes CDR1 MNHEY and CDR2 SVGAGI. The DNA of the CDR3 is TGTGCCAGCAGTTACGGCAGGGGAACAACTAATGAAAAACTGTTTTTT. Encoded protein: CASSYGRGTTNEKLFF.